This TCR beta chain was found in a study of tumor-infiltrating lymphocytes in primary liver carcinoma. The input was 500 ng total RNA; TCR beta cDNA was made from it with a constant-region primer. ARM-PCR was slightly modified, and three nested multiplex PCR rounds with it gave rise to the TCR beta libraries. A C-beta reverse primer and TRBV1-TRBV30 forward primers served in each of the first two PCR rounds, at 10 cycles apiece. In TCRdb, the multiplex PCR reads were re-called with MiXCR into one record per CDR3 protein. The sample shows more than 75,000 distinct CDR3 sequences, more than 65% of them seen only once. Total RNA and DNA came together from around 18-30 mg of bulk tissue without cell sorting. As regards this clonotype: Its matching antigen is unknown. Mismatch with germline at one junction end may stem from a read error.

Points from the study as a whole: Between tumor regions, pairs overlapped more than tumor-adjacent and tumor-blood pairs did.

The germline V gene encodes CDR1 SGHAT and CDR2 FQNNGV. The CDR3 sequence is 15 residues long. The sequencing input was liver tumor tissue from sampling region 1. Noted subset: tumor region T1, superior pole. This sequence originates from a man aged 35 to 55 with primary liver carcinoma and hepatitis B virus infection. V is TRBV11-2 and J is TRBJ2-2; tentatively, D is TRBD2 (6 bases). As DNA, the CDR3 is TGCGCCAGCCTCCCACCGGGAGTGTACATCGGAGAGCTGTTTTTT. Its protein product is CASLPPGVYIGELFF.